A selection of T cell receptor beta chains follows, all from one sample in a study of neurological immune-mediated disorders. TCRdb re-analysed the 5' RACE reads in MiXCR, keeping a single row per CDR3 protein. This table has more than 55,000 distinct CDR3 sequences, more than 20% appearing once. Sequencing was performed on PBMCs. These receptors all stem from a man aged 55 to 70 with HTLV-1-associated myelopathy (HAM/TSP). Each CDR3 is given with its conserved first and last residue. D genes are given only for firm matches. Rows give clone size only sometimes, using once, few, many, or a class for an expanded clone.

clone_size | d_call | j_call | v_call | cdr3_nt | cdr3_aa
many | - | TRBJ1-1 | TRBV6-2/TRBV6-3 | TGTGCCAGCAGAAAATGGGGGAGCTTAATGAGCACTGAAGCTTTCTTT | CASRKWGSLMSTEAFF
many | - | TRBJ2-5 | TRBV29-1 | TGCAGCGTTACTATTGAGACCCAGTACTTC | CSVTIETQYF
many | - | TRBJ1-2 | TRBV10-3 | TGTGCCATCAAGTTTGGCAGGGGTGAATATGGCTACACCTTC | CAIKFGRGEYGYTF
- | - | TRBJ2-5 | TRBV7-6 | TGTGCCAGCAGCTTAGCGCTGAGGCAGGGCCAAGAGACCCAGTACTTC | CASSLALRQGQETQYF
many | TRBD2 | TRBJ2-1 | TRBV24-1 | TGTGCCACCAGTCGACGGGGGGGCACGGATGAGCAGTTCTTC | CATSRRGGTDEQFF
- | - | TRBJ2-4 | TRBV20-1 | TGCAGTGCCGAGACCCCCTTAGCCAAAAACATTCAGTACTTC | CSAETPLAKNIQYF
many | TRBD2 | TRBJ2-7 | TRBV2 | TGTGCCAGCAGGGAGAGGACTAGCGTTTACGAGCAGTACTTC | CASRERTSVYEQYF
many | TRBD2 | TRBJ2-3 | TRBV4-1 | TGCGCCAGCAGCCAACAACTAGCGGGAGATGCAGATACGCAGTATTTT | CASSQQLAGDADTQYF
- | - | TRBJ2-2 | TRBV29-1 | TGCAGCGTTGAAGGGGGACCTCCGAACACCGGGGAGCTGTTTTTT | CSVEGGPPNTGELFF
large | TRBD1 | TRBJ2-7 | TRBV7-9 | TGTGCCAGCATCGAGGACAGGGGCTACGAGCAGTACTTC | CASIEDRGYEQYF
- | - | TRBJ1-6 | TRBV7-8 | TGTGCCAGCAGCTTAGGTTTGGGCTCCTGGGATAATCCACCCCTCCACTTT | CASSLGLGSWDNPPLHF
many | - | TRBJ2-1 | TRBV29-1 | TGCAGCGTTGAACCCACGGTGAATGAGCAGTTCTTC | CSVEPTVNEQFF
- | TRBD2 | TRBJ2-5 | TRBV7-9 | TGTGCCAGCAGCTCGGGACTAGCGGGGCAAGAGACCCAGTACTTC | CASSSGLAGQETQYF
- | TRBD2 | TRBJ2-3 | TRBV3-1 | TGTGCCAGCAGCCAACTAGCGGGAGGACCCTCGGATACGCAGTATTTT | CASSQLAGGPSDTQYF
many | TRBD2 | TRBJ2-1 | TRBV5-1 | TGCGCCAGCAGCTTGGCAATAGCGGGAGGGGATGAGCAGTTCTTC | CASSLAIAGGDEQFF
- | TRBD2 | TRBJ2-7 | TRBV5-1 | TGCGCCAGCAGCCCAACAGGACTAGTCTACGAGCAGTACTTC | CASSPTGLVYEQYF
many | - | TRBJ1-1 | TRBV29-1 | TGCAGCGTGCTGTCGGGCACTGAAGCTTTCTTT | CSVLSGTEAFF
many | - | TRBJ2-3 | TRBV10-3 | TGTGCCATCAGACTAACCGGGACCCCGGCAGATACGCAGTATTTT | CAIRLTGTPADTQYF
many | TRBD1 | TRBJ2-3 | TRBV29-1 | TGCAGCGTCTGGACAGGGGTCACAGATACGCAGTATTTT | CSVWTGVTDTQYF
- | TRBD1 | TRBJ1-5 | TRBV20-1 | TGCAGTGCTAGAGACCGGACAGGGCCCCAGCATTTT | CSARDRTGPQHF
many | TRBD2 | TRBJ2-3 | TRBV4-1 | TGCGCCAGCAGCCAAGAAACTAGCGGGAAGCACCGGACAGATACGCAGTATTTT | CASSQETSGKHRTDTQYF
- | - | TRBJ1-1 | TRBV20-1 | TGCAGTGCTAGGACAGAAGGAATGAACACTGAAGCTTTCTTT | CSARTEGMNTEAFF
- | TRBD1 | TRBJ1-2 | TRBV12-3/TRBV12-4 | TGTGCCAGCAGTCTACAGGGGCGGGATGGCTACACCTTC | CASSLQGRDGYTF
- | - | TRBJ2-1 | TRBV20-1 | TGCAGTGCTAGAATCGGGACCCATTACAATGAGCAGTTCTTC | CSARIGTHYNEQFF
many | - | TRBJ2-5 | TRBV20-1 | TGCAGTGCCCACGGAGCCGAGCGGGCTGGAGAGACCCAGTACTTC | CSAHGAERAGETQYF
many | TRBD2 | TRBJ2-1 | TRBV5-1 | TGCGCCAGCAGCATCACTAGCGGGGTCTACAATGAGCAGTTCTTC | CASSITSGVYNEQFF